This T cell receptor (beta chain) was profiled in a study of beta chain features in type 1 diabetes. The V gene lost 0 bases and the J gene lost 4 bases, with 9 bases spanning the gap. Per the germline V gene, CDR1 is SGHTA and CDR2 is FQGNSA. The CDR3 runs 14 residues. Each donor gave one heparinised blood draw averaging about 110 mL. Regarding this clone: Its antigen remains unidentified.

Notes on the study in general: All four CD4+ subsets of Type 1 diabetes patients contained TCRB CDR3s that were moderately but significantly shorter. Among type 1 diabetes patients, VDJ junctions had fewer insertions and more deletions. Cells carrying high TCR expression could end up over-represented when cDNA is sequenced.

Isolated RNA was reverse transcribed in full, so expressed TCRB transcripts were sequenced. The method was immunoSEQ multiplex PCR; TCRdb's version includes in-frame clones alone and lacks a portion of them. The sample includes 120,000 or so clones, around a sixth of them seen just once. This sequence was found in a man aged 18 to 35 with type 1 diabetes. This chain connects TRBV7-2 to TRBJ2-5; D gene unclear. The sample taken for sequencing was central memory CD4+ T cells from blood. The CDR3 loop reads CASSLAHVLETQYF. The CDR3 DNA sequence: TGTGCCAGCAGCTTAGCGCATGTGTTAGAGACCCAGTACTTC.